This TCR beta chain was recorded in a study of T cells expressing NK-cell markers. The CDR3 is made up of 14 amino acids. Germline V gives CDR1 SGHTA, CDR2 FQGNSA. TCRdb reprocessed the 5' RACE reads; each CDR3 protein has one entry and no DNA is given. The sample holds a few hundred thousand distinct CDR3 sequences. This TCR derives from a man between 18 and 69 years old in good health. Sequencing was performed on blood T cells: a sorted CD56 or NKG2C T cell subset, CD4+ or CD8+ T cells, or bulk PBMC T cells (not recorded which). The genes are TRBV7-2 and TRBJ2-4. CDR3 sequence: CASSHRGIWGIQYF.